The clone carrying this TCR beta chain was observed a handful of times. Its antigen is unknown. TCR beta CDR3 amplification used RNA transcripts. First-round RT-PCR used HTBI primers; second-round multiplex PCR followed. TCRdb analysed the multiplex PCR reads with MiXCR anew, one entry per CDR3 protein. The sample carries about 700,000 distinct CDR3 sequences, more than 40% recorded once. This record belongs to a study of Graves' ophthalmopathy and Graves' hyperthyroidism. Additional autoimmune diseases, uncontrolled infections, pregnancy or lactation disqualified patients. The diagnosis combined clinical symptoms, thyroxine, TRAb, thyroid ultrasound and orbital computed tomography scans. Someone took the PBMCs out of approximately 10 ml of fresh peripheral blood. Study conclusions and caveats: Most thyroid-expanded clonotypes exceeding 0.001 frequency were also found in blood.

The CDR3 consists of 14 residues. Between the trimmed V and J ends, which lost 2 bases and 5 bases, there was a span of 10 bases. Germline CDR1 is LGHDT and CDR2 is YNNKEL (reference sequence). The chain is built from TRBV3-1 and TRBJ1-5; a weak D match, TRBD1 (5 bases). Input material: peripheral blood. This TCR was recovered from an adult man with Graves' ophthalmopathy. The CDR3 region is CASSQRGAHQPQHF. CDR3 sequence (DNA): TGTGCCAGCAGCCAACGTGGGGCCCATCAGCCCCAGCATTTT.